This passage covers 15 T cell receptor beta chains from one sample sequenced in a study of blood T cell repertoires in COVID-19. The table came from immunoSEQ multiplex PCR; TCRdb's copy has only in-frame clones and leaves some out. Of 130,000 to 150,000 clones in the sample, roughly 88% were seen once. The sample consisted of peripheral blood. All receptors come from a man between 60 and 75 years old with active or convalescent COVID-19.

In its sample, this clone was seen a few times. The chain combines TRBV5-1 with TRBJ2-7, with 13 bases lining up with TRBD2. Germline CDR1 is SGHRS and CDR2 is YFSETQ. The CDR3 has 15 residues. With V trimmed by 4 bases and J by 2 bases, 3 bases remained unmatched. CDR3 in amino acids: CASSPGLAGTYEQYV. The CDR3 coding sequence is TGCGCCAGCAGCCCGGGACTAGCGGGAACCTACGAGCAGTACGTC.

V usage is TRBV29-1 and J usage is TRBJ1-3; D is ambiguous. The CDR3 loop spans 13 amino acids. Germline values: CDR1 SQVTM, CDR2 ANQGSEA. Deletions cut 3 bases from V and 0 bases from J, with 6 bases between. The CDR3 here is CSVDNPSGNTIYF. DNA for the CDR3: TGCAGCGTTGATAATCCCTCTGGAAACACCATATATTTT.

The chain recombines TRBV5-1 with TRBJ2-1; maybe TRBD2 (5 bases). There are 12 residues in the CDR3. The ends were cut back, 2 bases at V and 7 bases at J, with 7 bases in the middle. From germline, CDR1 is SGHRS and CDR2 YFSETQ. This CDR3 is CASSFEGNEQFF. The CDR3 nucleotides are TGCGCCAGCAGCTTCGAGGGTAATGAGCAGTTCTTC.

The rearrangement joins TRBV10-3 to TRBJ1-2; 7 bases are shared with TRBD1. The germline CDR1 and CDR2 sequences are ENHRY and SYGVKD. The CDR3 has 15 amino acids. The J segment lost 1 base and the V segment lost 2 bases, leaving 4 bases of the junction unmatched. The CDR3 is CAISEGSGGNYGYTF. CDR3 DNA: TGTGCCATCAGTGAGGGGTCAGGGGGTAACTATGGCTACACCTTC.

The rearrangement uses TRBV28 and TRBJ1-1, with D perhaps TRBD1 (6 bases). The CDR3 sequence is 15 residues long. CDR1 MDHEN and CDR2 SYDVKM come from the germline V gene. V dropped 2 bases and J dropped 8 bases, with 18 bases sitting between them. Here the CDR3 DNA reads TGTGCCAGCAGTTTAAGCCCCAGGGGTCAGGGAGAAGCTTTCTTT. Protein: CASSLSPRGQGEAFF.

The V gene is TRBV10-3, the J gene TRBJ2-2; D is unclear. The germline gives CDR1 ENHRY, CDR2 SYGVKD. V was cut by 3 bases and J by 6 bases, with 11 bases left in between. The length of the CDR3 is 14 residues. In DNA form, the CDR3 reads TGTGCCATCAGTGAAGTCCGTCCGGCCGGGGAGCTGTTTTTT. Protein sequence: CAISEVRPAGELFF.

V gene TRBV14 combines with J gene TRBJ2-7; D call uncertain. V lost 4 bases, J lost 4 bases, and 8 bases lay in between. The germline V gene has CDR1 SGHDN and CDR2 FVKESK. CDR3 length equals 12 residues. CDR3 sequence reads: CASSRDQYEQYV. CDR3 coding DNA: TGTGCCAGCAGCCGTGATCAGTACGAGCAGTACGTC.

This chain links TRBV27 with TRBJ1-6; D may be TRBD1 (5 bases). V lost 6 bases and J 4 bases, leaving 13 bases between the germline ends. The CDR3 contains 15 residues. Germline V CDR1 and CDR2: MNHEY, SMNVEV (reference sequence). CDR3: CASSMTERYNSPLHF. The DNA of the CDR3 is TGTGCCAGCAGCATGACAGAGAGGTATAATTCACCCCTCCACTTT.

This chain connects TRBV7-2 to TRBJ1-2; possibly TRBD1 for D (6 bases). CDR1 and CDR2 (germline): SGHTA, FQGNSA. This CDR3 region has 17 residues. The V end was cut by 3 bases, the J end by 2 bases, with 19 bases between. This chain's CDR3 is CASSLVQGSGVNYGYTF. CDR3 sequence (DNA): TGTGCCAGCAGCTTGGTTCAGGGGTCCGGTGTGAACTATGGCTACACCTTC.

V is TRBV19 and J is TRBJ2-1; D is ambiguous. Trimming cost V 3 bases and J 0 bases, with 12 bases left between them. Germline lookup yields CDR1 LNHDA and CDR2 SQIVND (reference sequence). There are 16 residues in the CDR3. In DNA, the CDR3 is TGTGCCAGTAGTATTATCGGGTTGAGCTCCTACAATGAGCAGTTCTTC. This sequence encodes CASSIIGLSSYNEQFF.

The chain is built from TRBV6-6 and TRBJ1-5; no clear D gene. Per germline, CDR1 MNHNY and CDR2 SVGAGI (reference sequence). The CDR3 is made up of 12 amino acids. V was pared by 2 bases and J by 11 bases, with 10 bases between. The CDR3 region has the DNA TGTGCCAGCAGTTACCGTCAAGCCTCCCAGCATTTT. Translated: CASSYRQASQHF.

The V and J genes are TRBV12-3 or TRBV12-4 and TRBJ1-2; D gene unclear. The CDR3 sequence is 10 residues long. V lost 2 bases and J lost 13, with 8 bases in between. CDR3 sequence (DNA): TGTGCCAGCAGTTTAAACAGCCCCACCTTC. This encodes CASSLNSPTF.

This clone occurred once. V and J are TRBV7-9 and TRBJ1-1; the match to TRBD1 covers 7 bases. V was pared by 4 bases and J by 4 bases, with 12 bases of the junction left unmatched. Germline V gene data show CDR1 as SEHNR and CDR2 as FQNEAQ (reference sequence). There are 16 residues in the CDR3. In nucleotides, the CDR3 is TGTGCCAGCAGCTATTCAGGGGGATCGGGTGGCACTGAAGCTTTCTTT. Translation: CASSYSGGSGGTEAFF.

The rearrangement uses TRBV4-3 and TRBJ1-2; a possible D gene is TRBD1 (6 bases). Per the germline V gene, CDR1 is LGHNA and CDR2 is YSLEER. The CDR3 spans 15 residues. Trimming cost V 0 bases and J 7 bases, with 15 bases left between them. The CDR3 nucleotides read TGCGCCAGCAGCCAAGATCCGGGGGGCGTTCGTGGCTACACCTTC. Its translation is CASSQDPGGVRGYTF.

The V call is TRBV29-1, the J call TRBJ1-1, with 10 bases fitting TRBD1. CDR3 size: 12 residues. The germline gives CDR1 SQVTM, CDR2 ANQGSEA. V lost 6 bases, J lost 5 bases, and 3 bases stayed unmatched. CDR3 protein: CSVWTGGTEAFF. The CDR3 nucleotides are TGCAGCGTCTGGACAGGGGGAACTGAAGCTTTCTTT. Together with reference TRBV29-1 and TRBJ1-1, the CDR3 gives the full variable domain: SAVISQKPSRDICQRGTSLTIQCQVDSQVTMMFWYRQQPGQSLTLIATANQGSEATYESGFVIDKFPISRPNLTFSTLTVSNMSPEDSSIYLCSVWTGGTEAFFGQGTRLTVV.